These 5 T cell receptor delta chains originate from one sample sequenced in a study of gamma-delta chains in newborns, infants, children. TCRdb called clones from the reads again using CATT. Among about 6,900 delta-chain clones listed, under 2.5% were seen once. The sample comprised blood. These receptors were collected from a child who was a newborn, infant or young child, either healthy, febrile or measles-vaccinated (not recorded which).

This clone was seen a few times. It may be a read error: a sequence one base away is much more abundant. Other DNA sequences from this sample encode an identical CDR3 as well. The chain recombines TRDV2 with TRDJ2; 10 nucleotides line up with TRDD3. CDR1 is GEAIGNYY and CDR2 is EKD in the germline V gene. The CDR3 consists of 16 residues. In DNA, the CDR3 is TGTGCCTGTGACTCGTACTGGGGGATCCTTGCAGCCCAACTCTTCTTT. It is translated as CACDSYWGILAAQLFF.

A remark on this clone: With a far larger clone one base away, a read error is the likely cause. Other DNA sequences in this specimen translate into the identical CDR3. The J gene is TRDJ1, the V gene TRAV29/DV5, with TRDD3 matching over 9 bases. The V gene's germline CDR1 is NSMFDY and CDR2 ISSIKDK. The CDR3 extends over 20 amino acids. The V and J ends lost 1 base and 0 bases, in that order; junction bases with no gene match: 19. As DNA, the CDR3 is TGTGCAGCAAGCCCTTCCCCGTACTGGGGGAACTTAAGGTACACCGATAAACTCATCTTT. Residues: CAASPSPYWGNLRYTDKLIF.

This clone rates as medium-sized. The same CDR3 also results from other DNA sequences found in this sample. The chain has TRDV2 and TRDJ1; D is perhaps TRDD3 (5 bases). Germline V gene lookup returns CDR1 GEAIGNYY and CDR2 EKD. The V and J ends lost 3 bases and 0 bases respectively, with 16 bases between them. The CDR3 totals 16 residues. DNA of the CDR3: TGTGCCTGTGACCCGATGGAGGGATTGTACACCGATAAACTCATCTTT. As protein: CACDPMEGLYTDKLIF.

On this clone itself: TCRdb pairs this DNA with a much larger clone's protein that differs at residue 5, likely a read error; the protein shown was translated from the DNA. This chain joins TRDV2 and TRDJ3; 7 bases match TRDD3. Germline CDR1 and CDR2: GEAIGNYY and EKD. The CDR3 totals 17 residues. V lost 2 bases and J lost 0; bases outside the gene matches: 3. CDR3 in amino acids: CACDSWGASWDTRQMFF. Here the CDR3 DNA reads TGTGCCTGTGACAGCTGGGGGGCCTCCTGGGACACCCGACAGATGTTTTTC.

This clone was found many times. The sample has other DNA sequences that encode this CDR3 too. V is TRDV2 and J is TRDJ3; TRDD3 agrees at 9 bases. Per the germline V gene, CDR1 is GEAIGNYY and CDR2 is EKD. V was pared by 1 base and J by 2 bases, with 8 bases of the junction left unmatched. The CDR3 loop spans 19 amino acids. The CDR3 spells CACDTVLGDFPWDTRQMFF. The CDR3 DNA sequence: TGTGCCTGTGACACTGTTCTGGGGGATTTCCCCTGGGACACCCGACAGATGTTTTTC.